This TCR beta chain came from a study of T cell clonotyping in hematopoietic cell transplantation. This clone has a single count. Its antigen remains unknown. Sequencing used immunoSEQ multiplex PCR; TCRdb keeps in-frame clones, though not all of them. The repertoire holds thousands of clones, with roughly 90% as singletons. Samples: about 28 days before transplant, then days 30, 100 and 180 after. The CDR3 consists of 14 residues. Per the germline V gene, CDR1 is SNHLY and CDR2 is FYNNEI. V shed 10 bases and J 0 bases; nucleotides not matched to a gene: 6. Broader study findings: After transplant, recipient diversity fell while pathologically expanded clonotypes grew through day 180. No sorting was done, leaving CD4 and CD8 contributions mixed.

This specimen consisted of peripheral blood mononuclear cells, obtained 100 days after allogeneic stem cell transplant. This TCR derives from a female patient between 50 and 60 years old who had an allogeneic stem cell transplant from an unrelated donor, so T cells may come from the graft donor. Some clones in this sample may be carry-over from other donors' samples. The chain employs TRBV2 and TRBJ2-3; 8 bases are a match to TRBD2. CDR3 sequence: CATPRGGSTDTQYF. The CDR3 region has the DNA TGTGCCACCCCTCGGGGGGGTAGCACAGATACGCAGTATTTT.